This T cell receptor (beta chain) emerged from a study of T cells in Graves' hyperthyroidism and ophthalmopathy. Study-level results: Within blood appeared most thyroid clonotypes that had expanded above 0.001.

There were TCR beta CDR3 regions amplified from RNA transcripts. Initially, a first-round RT-PCR of the TCR CDR3 employed the HTBI primer set. One entry per CDR3 protein results from TCRdb running MiXCR on the multiplex PCR reads. The repertoire holds about 300,000 distinct CDR3 sequences, with approximately 18% as singletons. This clonotype was picked up a small number of times. Its target is not known. Clinicians diagnosed patients from clinical symptoms, serum thyroxine and TRAb, thyroid ultrasound and orbital computed tomography. The specimen sequenced was blood. The sequence was collected from a man aged 50 to 60 with Graves' ophthalmopathy.

DNA for the CDR3: TGTGCCAGCAGTTACTTGTCTTCAGGGAATAGGAGGGGCACTGAAGCTTTCTTT. It yields the protein CASSYLSSGNRRGTEAFF. The chain carries TRBV6-5 and TRBJ1-1; perhaps TRBD1 as D (5 bases). With 1 base removed from V and 4 bases from J, the gap between germline ends came to 22 bases. CDR1 and CDR2 (germline): MNHEY, SVGAGI. The CDR3 has 18 amino acids.